The TCR beta chain under discussion was sequenced for a study of neurological immune-mediated disorders. General study findings and limits: Whereas HTLV-1-associated myelopathy showed the most TCR clonal expansion, multiple sclerosis showed the least, with levels below those of healthy controls.

The authors made cDNA by 5'RACE with 10-nucleotide random UMIs. TCRdb ran MiXCR on the 5' RACE reads and lists one entry per CDR3 protein. The repertoire holds approximately 30,000 distinct CDR3 sequences, with approximately 13% as singletons. V was cut by 0 bases and J by 13 bases, with 14 bases left in between. Germline V gene data show CDR1 as SGHDT and CDR2 as YYEEEE. The CDR3 covers 13 residues. This clonotype was counted between two and nine times. Antigen: not known. The time point here: longitudinal time-point 2. The sequence came from a woman aged 40 to 50 in good health. V gene TRBV5-6 combines with J gene TRBJ2-1, with unresolved D. Sequencing was carried out using PBMCs. Here the CDR3 DNA reads TGTGCCAGCAGCTTGGACCTAATTAGGGTTCAGTTCTTC. Translation gives CASSLDLIRVQFF.